This T cell receptor (beta chain) was found in a study of tumor-infiltrating lymphocytes in oesophageal squamous cell carcinoma. TCRdb re-called the PCR reads with MiXCR, one entry per CDR3 protein. The table includes approximately 18,000 distinct CDR3 sequences, over 40% detected once. In this sample, this clonotype turned up a few times. Per the germline V gene, CDR1 is SGHVS and CDR2 is FQNEAQ. Trimming pared 3 bases from V and 4 bases from J, leaving 17 bases between. The CDR3 totals 16 residues. This chain connects TRBV7-8 to TRBJ2-3; D might be TRBD2 (6 bases). This TCR was recovered from a female donor with esophageal squamous cell carcinoma. Sequenced material: normal esophageal tissue next to the tumor. CDR3 sequence (DNA): TGTGCCAGCAGCTTGGAGACTAGTTTTCGGGCAGATACGCAGTATTTT. Translation gives CASSLETSFRADTQYF.